These 32 T cell receptor beta chains came from one sample sequenced in a study of shared clonotypes between healthy human individuals. Assay: immunoSEQ multiplex PCR; the TCRdb copy retains only in-frame clones and omits some. The sample records 1.4 million to 1.5 million clones, approximately 96% being singletons. The sample comprised naive CD4+ T cells sorted from blood. The subset here: CD45RA+ positively selected. The source is a young man in good health.

The rearrangement links TRBV6-6 to TRBJ2-5, with 8 nucleotides matching TRBD2. The CDR3 runs to 14 residues. Germline assignment: CDR1 MNHNY and CDR2 SVGAGI (reference sequence). The V and J ends lost 2 bases and 5 bases, in that order; junction bases with no gene match: 4. The CDR3 bases are TGTGCCAGCAGTTACCAGGGCGGGAGGGAGACCCAGTACTTC. It specifies CASSYQGGRETQYF.

The rearrangement links TRBV19 to TRBJ2-1, with TRBD2 matching 10 bases. V shed 2 bases and J 6 bases; nucleotides not matched to a gene: 4. Germline V CDR1 and CDR2: LNHDA, SQIVND (reference sequence). The CDR3 has 15 amino acids. CDR3 sequence reads: CASSIRLAGANEQFF. As DNA, the CDR3 is TGTGCCAGTAGTATAAGGCTAGCGGGAGCCAATGAGCAGTTCTTC.

This chain links TRBV7-2 with TRBJ2-3; TRBD2 matches at 11 bases. Germline CDR1 SGHTA, CDR2 FQGNSA. The J segment lost 4 bases and the V segment lost 5 bases, leaving 5 bases of the junction unmatched. The CDR3 extends over 15 amino acids. The CDR3 DNA is TGTGCCAGCAGCCCCGGGACTAGCGGAGCAGATACGCAGTATTTT. Protein sequence: CASSPGTSGADTQYF.

CDR3 sequence reads: CASSQTRYEQYF. Written as DNA, the CDR3 is TGTGCCAGCAGCCAAACTAGATACGAGCAGTACTTC. This chain links TRBV28 with TRBJ2-7; tentative D call: TRBD2 (5 bases). The V gene's germline CDR1 is MDHEN and CDR2 SYDVKM. V lost 6 bases, J lost 4 bases, and 10 bases lay in between. This CDR3 has 12 residues.

V and J are TRBV5-1 and TRBJ2-5, with 15 bases matching TRBD2. Germline V gene lookup returns CDR1 SGHRS and CDR2 YFSETQ. Germline trimming cut 4 bases from V and 5 bases from J; bases unmatched to any gene: 6. This CDR3 region has 16 residues. The CDR3 is CASSIGTSGRRETQYF. CDR3 coding DNA: TGCGCCAGCAGCATAGGGACTAGCGGGAGGCGGGAGACCCAGTACTTC.

J is TRBJ1-2 and V is TRBV14; D perhaps matches TRBD1 (5 bases). Germline V gene lookup returns CDR1 SGHDN and CDR2 FVKESK. Deletions cut 3 bases from V and 5 bases from J, with 10 bases between. The CDR3 sequence is 13 residues long. CDR3 amino acids: CASSQTETYGYTF. CDR3 bases: TGTGCCAGCAGCCAGACAGAGACGTATGGCTACACCTTC.

The rearrangement uses TRBV11-2 and TRBJ1-4; D uncertain. CDR1 is SGHAT and CDR2 is FQNNGV in the germline V gene. V was clipped by 5 bases and J by 0 bases, with 10 bases between them. The CDR3 extends over 15 amino acids. Here the CDR3 reads CASSPGFATNEKLFF. As DNA, the CDR3 is TGTGCCAGCAGCCCCGGTTTTGCAACTAATGAAAAACTGTTTTTT. Supplemented by reference TRBV11-2 and TRBJ1-4, the full variable domain reads EAGVAQSPRYKIIEKRQSVAFWCNPISGHATLYWYQQILGQGPKLLIQFQNNGVVDDSQLPKDRFSAERLKGVDSTLKIQPAKLEDSAVYLCASSPGFATNEKLFFGSGTQLSVL.

Remarks on this clone: The sample carries other DNA sequences with the same CDR3. The rearrangement uses TRBV7-2 and TRBJ2-5, with D uncertain. The V and J ends lost 1 base and 3 bases respectively, with 6 bases between them. This CDR3 has 13 amino acids. From germline, CDR1 is SGHTA and CDR2 FQGNSA. The CDR3: CASSLVREETQYF. As DNA, the CDR3 is TGTGCCAGCAGCTTAGTAAGAGAAGAGACCCAGTACTTC.

V usage is TRBV5-1 and J usage is TRBJ2-3; unclear D gene. CDR1 is SGHRS, CDR2 YFSETQ, per germline. V was cut by 5 bases and J by 1 base, with 17 bases left in between. CDR3 size: 16 residues. The CDR3 sequence is CASRVNPTSGTDTQYF. CDR3 nucleotide sequence: TGCGCCAGCAGGGTCAACCCTACCTCGGGCACAGATACGCAGTATTTT.

V usage is TRBV29-1 and J usage is TRBJ2-1; the D is unclear. Germline V gene sequence: CDR1 SQVTM, CDR2 ANQGSEA. V dropped 3 bases and J dropped 0 bases, with 12 bases sitting between them. This CDR3 contains 15 residues. The CDR3 DNA sequence: TGCAGCGTTGACAAACCATCTAGCTCCTACAATGAGCAGTTCTTC. It specifies CSVDKPSSSYNEQFF.

J is TRBJ2-7 and V is TRBV7-8, with D possibly TRBD2 on 6 matching bases. The CDR3 is 16 amino acids. V was shortened by 5 bases and J by 2 bases, with 19 bases between the two germline ends. Germline loops: CDR1 SGHVS, CDR2 FQNEAQ. CDR3 sequence reads: CASSPMGGTETYEQYF. The DNA of the CDR3 is TGTGCCAGCAGCCCAATGGGCGGGACGGAAACCTACGAGCAGTACTTC.

The rearrangement links TRBV6-6 to TRBJ2-3, with 14 bases lining up with TRBD2. V shed 6 bases, J shed 5 bases, and the junction held 4 bases outside the gene matches. The CDR3 is made up of 15 amino acids. Germline V gene data show CDR1 as MNHNY and CDR2 as SVGAGI (reference sequence). The CDR3 nucleotides read TGTGCCAGCAGGGGCGGGACTAGCGGGAGAGATACGCAGTATTTT. It yields the protein CASRGGTSGRDTQYF.

This clone was detected a few times. The sample contains more than one DNA sequence encoding this CDR3. The chain recombines TRBV7-8 with TRBJ2-7; D ambiguous. The germline CDR1 and CDR2 sequences are SGHVS and FQNEAQ. Trimming shortened V by 4 bases and J by 2 bases, and 3 bases separated the two germline ends. The CDR3 sequence is 11 residues long. CDR3 protein: CASSSAYEQYF. The CDR3 DNA reads as TGTGCCAGCAGCTCAGCCTACGAGCAGTACTTC.

The sample holds one count of this clone. The V call is TRBV5-1, the J call TRBJ2-1, with 7 bases aligning to TRBD1. There are 15 residues in the CDR3. The germline V gene has CDR1 SGHRS and CDR2 YFSETQ. The ends lost 0 bases at V and 8 bases at J; junction bases unmatched: 8. DNA of the CDR3: TGCGCCAGCAGCTTGGCACCAGGGGGTCGGGATGAGCAGTTCTTC. It is translated as CASSLAPGGRDEQFF.

The genes are TRBV5-1 and TRBJ2-1, with D perhaps TRBD2 (6 bases). This CDR3 contains 15 residues. V dropped 0 bases and J dropped 5 bases, with 12 bases sitting between them. CDR1 SGHRS and CDR2 YFSETQ come from the germline V gene. The CDR3 loop reads CASSLGGNYNNEQFF. DNA of the CDR3: TGCGCCAGCAGCTTGGGCGGGAATTACAACAATGAGCAGTTCTTC.

The chain combines TRBV18 with TRBJ2-7; D uncertain. Per germline, CDR1 KGHSH and CDR2 LQKENI. There are 12 residues in the CDR3. With 6 bases removed from V and 6 bases from J, the gap between germline ends came to 12 bases. The CDR3 region is CASSPRKGEQYF. The CDR3 nucleotides are TGTGCCAGCTCCCCGAGGAAAGGCGAGCAGTACTTC.

This rearrangement joins TRBV7-9 to TRBJ1-5; 9 bases line up with TRBD1. CDR3 length: 18 residues. Germline assignment: CDR1 SEHNR and CDR2 FQNEAQ (reference sequence). Trimming took 0 bases from V and 2 from J; bases not matched to a gene: 8. The CDR3 sequence: CASSLAVGTGKGNQPQHF. Here the CDR3 DNA reads TGTGCCAGCAGCTTAGCGGTTGGGACAGGGAAGGGCAATCAGCCCCAGCATTTT.

Here the CDR3 DNA reads TGTGCCTGGAGGGGGACAGGGGGTAGCAATCAGCCCCAGCATTTT. This translates into CAWRGTGGSNQPQHF. The V call is TRBV30, the J call TRBJ1-5; 11 bases are shared with TRBD1. The CDR3 is 15 amino acids. Germline values: CDR1 GTSNPN, CDR2 SVGIG (reference sequence). The ends lost 3 bases at V and 0 bases at J; junction bases unmatched: 1.

Only one count was recorded for this clone. V usage is TRBV27 and J usage is TRBJ2-1, with no clear D. The CDR3 runs 13 residues. V lost 8 bases and J lost 5, with 13 bases in between. The germline gives CDR1 MNHEY, CDR2 SMNVEV (reference sequence). The CDR3 DNA is TGTGCCAGCTCTTTTGTGACCAACAATGAGCAGTTCTTC. Its translation is CASSFVTNNEQFF.

Worth noting for this clone: The sample carries other DNA sequences with the same CDR3. V and J are TRBV27 and TRBJ2-2; D remains unclear. The CDR3 consists of 12 residues. Germline lookup yields CDR1 MNHEY and CDR2 SMNVEV (reference sequence). V was pared by 3 bases and J by 3 bases, with 2 bases between. The CDR3 spells CASSFYTGELFF. The CDR3 DNA reads as TGTGCCAGCAGTTTCTACACCGGGGAGCTGTTTTTT.

This clone showed up just once. This rearrangement joins TRBV12-5 to TRBJ2-5; the D is unclear. The germline gives CDR1 LGHNT, CDR2 FRNRAP. The CDR3 covers 13 residues. Between the trimmed V and J ends, which lost 5 bases and 2 bases, there was a span of 9 bases. DNA of the CDR3: TGTGCTAGTGGTGGAAGAGGACAAGAGACCCAGTACTTC. It is translated as CASGGRGQETQYF.

CDR3 residues: CASSLDLVGEQFF. In DNA, the CDR3 is TGTGCCAGCAGCTTAGATCTAGTGGGTGAGCAGTTCTTC. The gene calls are TRBV7-2 and TRBJ2-1; D call uncertain. V lost 1 base, J lost 9 bases, and 10 bases lay in between. Per germline, CDR1 SGHTA and CDR2 FQGNSA. This CDR3 has 13 amino acids. The full variable domain, completed using reference TRBV7-2 and TRBJ2-1, is GAGVSQSPSNKVTEKGKDVELRCDPISGHTALYWYRQSLGQGLEFLIYFQGNSAPDKSGLPSDRFSAERTGGSVSTLTIQRTQQEDSAVYLCASSLDLVGEQFFGPGTRLTVL.

This sequence joins TRBV5-8 and TRBJ1-2; D is ambiguous. CDR3 length: 15 residues. The germline V and J ends were trimmed by 0 bases and 4 bases, with 13 bases remaining between them. The germline V gene has CDR1 SGHTS and CDR2 YDEGEE. The CDR3 spells CASSLDGSAFYGYTF. CDR3 sequence (DNA): TGTGCCAGCAGCTTGGATGGGTCCGCTTTCTATGGCTACACCTTC.

This chain connects TRBV4-1 to TRBJ1-2; no reliable D call. Germline CDR1 reads MGHRA; CDR2 reads YSYEKL. V shed 3 bases and J shed 7 bases, with 12 bases lying between them. CDR3 length equals 13 residues. CDR3 sequence reads: CASSQPDWFGYTF. The CDR3 nucleotides are TGCGCCAGCAGCCAGCCTGACTGGTTTGGCTACACCTTC.

This clone was counted once. V usage is TRBV18 and J usage is TRBJ2-2; D unclear. V lost 6 bases and J 6 bases, leaving 8 bases between the germline ends. Germline CDR1 and CDR2: KGHSH and LQKENI. The CDR3 runs to 12 residues. The CDR3 spells CASSSSAGELFF. The CDR3 coding sequence is TGTGCCAGCTCTTCCTCGGCCGGGGAGCTGTTTTTT.

This clone came up once. The chain links TRBV6-1 to TRBJ1-2; D may be TRBD1 (6 bases). The CDR3 has 14 amino acids. Germline V gene lookup returns CDR1 MNHNS and CDR2 SASEGT. Trimming stripped 4 bases from V and 4 bases from J, with 13 bases between. The CDR3: CASSVTGDLYGYTF. CDR3 DNA sequence: TGTGCCAGCAGTGTGACAGGCGACCTCTATGGCTACACCTTC.

This chain joins TRBV15 and TRBJ1-4; D possibly corresponds to TRBD1 (6 bases). Germline CDR1 reads LNHNV; CDR2 reads YYDKDF (reference sequence). This CDR3 region has 17 residues. The V gene lost 1 base and the J gene lost 7 bases, with 19 bases spanning the gap. The CDR3 loop reads CATSRAGTSPGREKLFF. The CDR3 DNA is TGTGCCACCAGCAGAGCGGGGACATCCCCGGGCCGTGAAAAACTGTTTTTT.

The V gene is TRBV29-1, the J gene TRBJ2-5; 9 positions match TRBD1. CDR3 length: 15 residues. The ends lost 4 bases at V and 3 bases at J; junction bases unmatched: 9. The V gene's germline CDR1 is SQVTM and CDR2 ANQGSEA. CDR3 nucleotides: TGCAGCGTTGCCCCCGCCGGGACAGGGAAAGAGACCCAGTACTTC. This gives the protein CSVAPAGTGKETQYF.

The chain has TRBV7-9 and TRBJ2-6; 9 bases are shared with TRBD1. J gave up 2 bases and V 6 bases, and 8 bases lay outside the gene matches. This CDR3 spans 17 amino acids. Germline CDR1 is SEHNR and CDR2 is FQNEAQ (reference sequence). The CDR3 coding sequence is TGTGCCAGCAGGGTCCCGGGACAGGGTGCTGGGGCCAACGTCCTGACTTTC. This sequence encodes CASRVPGQGAGANVLTF.

The rearrangement links TRBV5-5 to TRBJ2-5; 9 nucleotides align to TRBD2. CDR3 length equals 14 residues. V lost 4 bases to trimming and J lost 5 bases; unmatched junction nucleotides: 6. From germline, CDR1 is SGHKS and CDR2 YYEKEE (reference sequence). The CDR3 nucleotides read TGTGCCAGCAGCGGGAGGACTAGCGCGGAGACCCAGTACTTC. Protein product: CASSGRTSAETQYF. Full variable domain (outside the CDR3, taken from reference TRBV5-5 and TRBJ2-5): DAGVTQSPTHLIKTRGQQVTLRCSPISGHKSVSWYQQVLGQGPQFIFQYYEKEERGRGNFPDRFSARQFPNYSSELNVNALLLGDSALYLCASSGRTSAETQYFGPGTRLLVL.

The chain combines TRBV9 with TRBJ2-1, with D unresolved. With 0 bases removed from V and 2 bases from J, the gap between germline ends came to 15 bases. Germline V CDR1 and CDR2: SGDLS, YYNGEE. This CDR3 spans 17 amino acids. CDR3: CASSVGEPSRPYNEQFF. DNA for the CDR3: TGTGCCAGCAGCGTAGGCGAACCGTCTCGCCCCTACAATGAGCAGTTCTTC.

This chain joins TRBV19 and TRBJ1-5, with 7 bases matching TRBD1. Germline V gene lookup returns CDR1 LNHDA and CDR2 SQIVND (reference sequence). V lost 0 bases and J lost 2; bases outside the gene matches: 19. This CDR3 has 21 residues. In DNA form, the CDR3 reads TGTGCCAGTAGTATAGATCTTCTGGACAGGAGCTGGCTGAGAGGCAATCAGCCCCAGCATTTT. Residues: CASSIDLLDRSWLRGNQPQHF.